Presented here are 31 T cell receptor beta chains from one specimen sequenced in a study of blood T cells in healthy people across ages. PCR was performed a second time for about 7 to 11 cycles using a sample-barcoded 5' primer and a J-beta primer mix. TCRdb re-derived calls from the 5' RACE reads in MiXCR, one entry per CDR3 protein. The repertoire holds about 1.4 million distinct CDR3 sequences, with approximately 59% as singletons. The sample consisted of blood. All receptors derive from a man between 18 and 35 years old in good health.

The chain employs TRBV10-3 and TRBJ2-7; 7 bases line up with TRBD1. In germline, CDR1 is ENHRY, CDR2 SYGVKD. The CDR3 runs 15 residues. The V segment lost 4 bases and the J segment 1 base; nucleotides outside the gene matches: 7. CDR3 sequence (DNA): TGTGCCATCAGTGGGCCGGGACAGCGATCCTACGAGCAGTACTTC. The encoded protein is CAISGPGQRSYEQYF.

This clonotype has more than one count but fewer than ten. A read error may produce the germline difference seen at one junction end. This chain links TRBV7-2 with TRBJ1-2; D uncertain. This CDR3 spans 12 amino acids. Germline loops: CDR1 SGHTA, CDR2 FQGNSA. The CDR3 is CASSLVSTGYTF. The CDR3, as DNA: TGTGCCAGCAGCTTAGTCTCGACTGGCTACACCTTT.

The chain recombines TRBV11-2 with TRBJ2-5, with TRBD2 matching over 11 bases. The CDR3 consists of 22 residues. The trim removed 4 bases at V and 1 base at J, leaving 23 bases unmatched. The germline V gene encodes CDR1 SGHAT and CDR2 FQNNGV. In DNA, the CDR3 is TGTGCCAGCAGCTCCCAACTAGCGGGGGATACCGGATTCCAACCCCTCCAAGAGACCCAGTACTTC. As protein: CASSSQLAGDTGFQPLQETQYF.

The V gene is TRBV21-1, the J gene TRBJ2-5; the table's D call TRBD2 went unverified against the DNA. TRBV21-1 is labeled a pseudogene. This CDR3 has 18 amino acids. CDR3 residues: CASSKNDPAGSRQETQYF. In DNA form, the CDR3 reads TGTGCCAGCAGCAAAAATGACCCCGCGGGGAGTCGGCAAGAGACCCAGTACTTC.

The V gene is TRBV29-1, the J gene TRBJ2-7; D perhaps matches TRBD2 (6 bases). Trimming removed 5 bases at V and 7 bases at J, with 15 bases between. This CDR3 is built from 12 residues. Looked up from germline, CDR1 is SQVTM and CDR2 is ANQGSEA. The CDR3 here is CSVQWGVREQYF. In nucleotides, the CDR3 is TGCAGCGTTCAATGGGGGGTTCGAGAGCAGTACTTC.

The chain combines TRBV20-1 with TRBJ2-1; maybe TRBD1 (6 bases). The CDR3 covers 14 residues. The germline gives CDR1 DFQATT, CDR2 SNEGSKA (reference sequence). Trimming removed 2 bases from V and 9 bases from J, with 17 bases in between. This chain's CDR3 is CSARYRQGLGEQFF. As DNA, the CDR3 is TGCAGTGCTAGATATCGGCAGGGGCTCGGTGAGCAGTTCTTC.

This clonotype was observed once. V is TRBV7-8 and J is TRBJ1-1, with no clear D. The V gene lost 2 bases and the J gene lost 3 bases, with 19 bases spanning the gap. There are 17 residues in the CDR3. The germline CDR1 and CDR2 sequences are SGHVS and FQNEAQ. The CDR3 nucleotides read TGTGCCAGCAGCTTACTCGGCCAGGAGATCGGGGACACTGAAGCTTTCTTT. Protein sequence: CASSLLGQEIGDTEAFF.

This clonotype was seen more than once but under ten times. This chain links TRBV2 with TRBJ2-7, with 8 bases aligning to TRBD1. The CDR3 covers 15 residues. Germline CDR1 and CDR2: SNHLY and FYNNEI. With V trimmed by 2 bases and J by 1 base, 4 bases remained unmatched. The CDR3 reads CASSEIRGQSYEQYF. The CDR3 coding sequence is TGTGCCAGCAGTGAAATCAGGGGGCAATCCTACGAGCAGTACTTC.

In this sample, this clonotype turned up once. The chain couples TRBV20-1 to TRBJ2-6; D is perhaps TRBD1 (5 bases). V was clipped by 0 bases and J by 5 bases, with 11 bases between them. Germline lookup yields CDR1 DFQATT and CDR2 SNEGSKA (reference sequence). The CDR3 loop spans 15 amino acids. This CDR3 is CSARDQGPRANVLTF. The DNA of the CDR3 is TGCAGTGCTAGAGACCAGGGTCCTAGGGCCAACGTCCTGACTTTC.

This clonotype was detected only once. The V and J genes are TRBV12-3 or TRBV12-4 and TRBJ2-7, with TRBD1 matching over 11 bases. The J call may be faulty, since TRBJ2-5 better matches the DNA end. This CDR3 is built from 14 residues. The CDR3 here is CASRGQGAIGTQYF. In DNA, the CDR3 is TGTGCCAGCCGCGGACAGGGGGCTATTGGGACCCAGTACTTC.

This clonotype came up a few times. The rearrangement joins TRBV29-1 to TRBJ2-5; 8 positions match TRBD2. CDR1 SQVTM and CDR2 ANQGSEA come from the germline V gene. CDR3 length: 14 residues. With 3 bases clipped from V and 0 bases from J, the junction kept 3 bases outside the gene matches. In DNA form, the CDR3 reads TGCAGCGTTGATAGCGGGAAGTACCAAGAGACCCAGTACTTC. Its protein product is CSVDSGKYQETQYF.

The chain carries TRBV10-3 and TRBJ1-2; no clear D gene. CDR3 size: 13 residues. V was clipped by 3 bases and J by 11 bases, with 16 bases between them. From germline, CDR1 is ENHRY and CDR2 SYGVKD. The CDR3 nucleotides read TGTGCCATCAGTGAAGTAGGTCCTCGCGAGTACACCTTC. This codes for CAISEVGPREYTF.

The chain uses TRBV20-1 and TRBJ2-7, with TRBD1 matching over 8 bases. The V gene's germline CDR1 is DFQATT and CDR2 SNEGSKA (reference sequence). V lost 1 base, J lost 1 base, and 6 bases stayed unmatched. The CDR3 spans 15 residues. The CDR3 protein is CSARGYGTGSYEQYF. The DNA of the CDR3 is TGCAGTGCTAGAGGGTACGGGACAGGATCCTACGAGCAGTACTTC.

This clonotype appeared a few times. This sequence joins TRBV2 and TRBJ1-5; 7 nucleotides agree with TRBD1. The V gene end was trimmed by 6 bases and the J gene end by 4 bases; junction bases not matched to a gene: 9. Germline CDR1 and CDR2: SNHLY and FYNNEI. This CDR3 comprises 15 residues. The CDR3 DNA is TGTGCCAGCAGGTACGGACAGGCCGAGAATCAGCCCCAGCATTTT. Its translation is CASRYGQAENQPQHF.

This chain joins TRBV6-1 and TRBJ1-2, with 7 bases fitting TRBD1. Germline CDR1 MNHNS, CDR2 SASEGT. V lost 4 bases and J lost 7; bases outside the gene matches: 9. This CDR3 contains 14 residues. CDR3 region: CASSADREASGYTF. The DNA of the CDR3 is TGTGCCAGCAGTGCCGACAGGGAGGCTAGTGGCTACACCTTC.

The chain employs TRBV6-5 and TRBJ2-1, with D possibly matching TRBD2 (6 bases). Germline loops: CDR1 MNHEY, CDR2 SVGAGI. Trimming took 7 bases from V and 7 from J, leaving 14 bases between them. This CDR3 has 13 amino acids. CDR3 region: CASTDGTYNEQFF. CDR3 nucleotides: TGTGCCAGCACCGACGGGACTTATAATGAGCAGTTCTTC.

The chain is built from TRBV4-2 and TRBJ2-5, with unresolved D. The germline CDR1 and CDR2 sequences are LGHNA and YNFKEQ. The CDR3 has 13 residues. V was trimmed by 1 base and J by 5 bases, leaving 8 bases between them. The CDR3 DNA follows: TGTGCCAGCAGCCAAGCGAACGGCGAGACCCAGTACTTC. Translated: CASSQANGETQYF.

This clonotype was detected only a few times. The rearrangement joins TRBV7-9 to TRBJ2-7, with 7 bases that match TRBD2. The CDR3 length is 15 residues. CDR1 and CDR2 (germline): SEHNR, FQNEAQ (reference sequence). Trimming at V came to 5 bases and at J to 0 bases, leaving 7 bases not matched to a gene. CDR3 loop: CASSPPGLNSYEQYF. The CDR3 DNA follows: TGTGCCAGCAGCCCTCCGGGACTAAACTCCTACGAGCAGTACTTC.

The chain links TRBV7-6 to TRBJ2-1, with D uncertain. The CDR3 loop spans 12 amino acids. Germline V lookup: CDR1 SGHVS, CDR2 FNYEAQ. Trimming removed 0 bases at V and 10 bases at J, with 7 bases between. This CDR3 reads CASSLAAEEQFF. As DNA, the CDR3 is TGTGCCAGCAGCTTAGCGGCCGAGGAGCAGTTCTTC.

This clonotype was recorded a few times. This chain joins TRBV6-5 and TRBJ2-2; D is perhaps TRBD2 (7 bases). The germline V gene encodes CDR1 MNHEY and CDR2 SVGAGI. The CDR3 loop spans 14 amino acids. V dropped 6 bases and J dropped 2 bases, with 10 bases sitting between them. The CDR3 loop is CASSRGGNTGELFF. DNA of the CDR3: TGTGCCAGCAGCCGCGGGGGCAACACCGGGGAGCTGTTTTTT.

The chain is built from TRBV5-1 and TRBJ2-7; 9 nucleotides agree with TRBD2. This CDR3 region has 15 residues. J was trimmed by 4 bases and V by 4 bases; bases with no gene match: 9. CDR1 is SGHRS and CDR2 is YFSETQ in the germline V gene. CDR3 sequence (DNA): TGCGCCAGCAGCCTCCGTAGCGGGAGCGGATACGAGCAGTACTTC. As protein: CASSLRSGSGYEQYF.

The rearrangement joins TRBV5-1 to TRBJ2-1; TRBD2 aligns across 12 bases. Unmatched junction bases numbered 7, after V lost 4 bases and J lost 11 bases. Germline V lookup: CDR1 SGHRS, CDR2 YFSETQ. This CDR3 contains 14 residues. The CDR3 DNA reads TGCGCCAGCAGCCTTGGGACTAGCGGGCTACAGCAGTTCTTC. It specifies CASSLGTSGLQQFF.

The chain joins TRBV4-1 to TRBJ1-2; D is unresolved. V lost 1 base and J 7 bases, leaving 10 bases between the germline ends. This CDR3 comprises 13 residues. Germline V CDR1 and CDR2: MGHRA, YSYEKL. The CDR3 sequence is CASSQVPSGGYTF. DNA of the CDR3: TGCGCCAGCAGCCAAGTCCCGTCGGGTGGCTACACCTTC.

The genes are TRBV7-9 and TRBJ2-5, with D tentatively TRBD2 (6 bases). V dropped 5 bases and J dropped 5 bases, with 15 bases sitting between them. The CDR3 has 14 amino acids. Germline V gene data show CDR1 as SEHNR and CDR2 as FQNEAQ (reference sequence). In DNA, the CDR3 is TGTGCCAGCAGCCTAGGGAGACTAGGGGAGACCCAGTACTTC. Protein sequence: CASSLGRLGETQYF.

The rearrangement uses TRBV20-1 and TRBJ2-2, with D perhaps being TRBD1 or TRBD2 (5 bases each). The CDR3 spans 15 residues. The germline CDR1 and CDR2 sequences are DFQATT and SNEGSKA (reference sequence). V shed 3 bases and J shed 5 bases, with 16 bases lying between them. The CDR3 reads CSASFAGSRTGELFF. DNA for the CDR3: TGCAGTGCTAGCTTCGCAGGGAGTCGAACCGGGGAGCTGTTTTTT.

This clonotype was detected ten times or more. A much bigger clone sits one base away, suggesting this may be a read error. The chain uses TRBV4-2 and TRBJ2-7, with TRBD2 matching 7 bases. The CDR3 is made up of 16 amino acids. The germline V gene has CDR1 LGHNA and CDR2 YNFKEQ. V shed 0 bases, J shed 0 bases, and the junction held 5 bases outside the gene matches. The DNA for the CDR3 is TGTGCCAGCAGCCAAGATGTTACTAGCGTCTCCTACGAGCAGTACTTC. Its translation is CASSQDVTSVSYEQYF.

The V call is TRBV20-1, the J call TRBJ1-2; D is possibly TRBD1 (6 bases). Trimming left V 5 bases short and J 1 base short, with 14 bases between. Looked up from germline, CDR1 is DFQATT and CDR2 is SNEGSKA (reference sequence). This CDR3 spans 14 amino acids. CDR3 DNA sequence: TGCAGTGCTGCCCAATGGGACATTAACTATGGCTACACCTTC. It specifies CSAAQWDINYGYTF.

In its sample, this clonotype was seen a few times. The J gene is TRBJ2-7, the V gene TRBV25-1; D ambiguous. Germline CDR1 is MGHDK and CDR2 is SYGVNS. The CDR3 contains 15 residues. The V and J ends lost 3 bases and 2 bases respectively, with 14 bases between them. The CDR3 sequence: CASSDLAIGPYEQYF. In DNA, the CDR3 is TGTGCCAGCAGTGACTTAGCCATAGGGCCCTACGAGCAGTACTTC.

The chain links TRBV5-1 to TRBJ2-3; 12 nucleotides match TRBD2. The CDR3 runs 17 residues. J was trimmed by 2 bases and V by 0 bases; bases with no gene match: 4. From germline, CDR1 is SGHRS and CDR2 YFSETQ. The CDR3 DNA sequence: TGCGCCAGCAGCTTGGTAGGACTAGCGGGATCCACAGATACGCAGTATTTT. Translation gives CASSLVGLAGSTDTQYF.

This chain joins TRBV7-9 and TRBJ1-1; D unresolved. Trimming pared 7 bases from V and 4 bases from J, leaving 16 bases between. The CDR3 extends over 14 amino acids. Germline CDR1 reads SEHNR; CDR2 reads FQNEAQ (reference sequence). CDR3 region: CASKMGVASTEAFF. CDR3 nucleotides: TGTGCCAGCAAGATGGGAGTTGCGAGCACTGAAGCTTTCTTT.

The genes are TRBV15 and TRBJ1-1; 7 bases fit TRBD1. This CDR3 comprises 14 residues. J was trimmed by 1 base and V by 5 bases; bases with no gene match: 4. CDR1 is LNHNV and CDR2 is YYDKDF in the germline V gene (reference sequence). The CDR3 region has the DNA TGTGCCACCAGCGGACAGGTGGGGAACACTGAAGCTTTCTTT. It yields the protein CATSGQVGNTEAFF. The full variable domain, completed using reference TRBV15 and TRBJ1-1, is DAMVIQNPRYQVTQFGKPVTLSCSQTLNHNVMYWYQQKSSQAPKLLFHYYDKDFNNEADTPDNFQSRRPNTSFCFLDIRSPGLGDTAMYLCATSGQVGNTEAFFGQGTRLTVV.